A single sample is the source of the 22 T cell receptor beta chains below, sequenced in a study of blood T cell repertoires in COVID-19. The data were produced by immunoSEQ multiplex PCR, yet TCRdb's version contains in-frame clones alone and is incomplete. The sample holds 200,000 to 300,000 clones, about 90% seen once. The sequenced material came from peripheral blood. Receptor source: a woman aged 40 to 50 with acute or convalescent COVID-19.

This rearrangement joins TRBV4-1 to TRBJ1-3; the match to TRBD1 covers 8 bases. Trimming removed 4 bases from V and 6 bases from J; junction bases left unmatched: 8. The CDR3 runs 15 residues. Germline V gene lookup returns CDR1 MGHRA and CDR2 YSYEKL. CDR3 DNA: TGCGCCAGCAGCCGGACTTTGACAGGGGAAAACACCATATATTTT. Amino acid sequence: CASSRTLTGENTIYF.

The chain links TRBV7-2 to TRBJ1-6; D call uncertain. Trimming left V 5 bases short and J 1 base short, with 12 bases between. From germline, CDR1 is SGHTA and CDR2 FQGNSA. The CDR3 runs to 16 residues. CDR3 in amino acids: CASSPSAGSYNSPLHF. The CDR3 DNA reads TGTGCCAGCAGCCCATCGGCGGGTTCCTATAATTCACCCCTCCACTTT.

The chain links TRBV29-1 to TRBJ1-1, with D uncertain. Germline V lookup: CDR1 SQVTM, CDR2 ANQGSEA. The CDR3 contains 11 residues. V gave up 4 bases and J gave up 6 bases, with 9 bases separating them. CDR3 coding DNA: TGCAGCGTTGTGTCCGGGGCTGAAGCTTTCTTT. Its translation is CSVVSGAEAFF.

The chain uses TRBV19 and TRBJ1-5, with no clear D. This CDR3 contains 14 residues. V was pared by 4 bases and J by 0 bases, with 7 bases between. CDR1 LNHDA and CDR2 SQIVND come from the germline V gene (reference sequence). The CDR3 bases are TGTGCCAGTAGTACTAGCCTTAGCAATCAGCCCCAGCATTTT. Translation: CASSTSLSNQPQHF.

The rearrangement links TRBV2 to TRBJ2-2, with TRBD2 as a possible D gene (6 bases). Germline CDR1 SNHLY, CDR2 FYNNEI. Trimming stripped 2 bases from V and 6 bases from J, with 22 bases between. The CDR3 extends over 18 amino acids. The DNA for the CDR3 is TGTGCCAGCAGTGAAATTCAGCTCCGGGTGGAGGGATCCGGGGAGCTGTTTTTT. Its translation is CASSEIQLRVEGSGELFF.

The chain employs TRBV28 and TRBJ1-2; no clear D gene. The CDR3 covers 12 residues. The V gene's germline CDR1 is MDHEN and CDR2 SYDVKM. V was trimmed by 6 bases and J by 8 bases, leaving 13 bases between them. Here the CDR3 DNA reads TGTGCCAGCAGATCCGGGGAGAAAGGCTACACCTTC. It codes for CASRSGEKGYTF.

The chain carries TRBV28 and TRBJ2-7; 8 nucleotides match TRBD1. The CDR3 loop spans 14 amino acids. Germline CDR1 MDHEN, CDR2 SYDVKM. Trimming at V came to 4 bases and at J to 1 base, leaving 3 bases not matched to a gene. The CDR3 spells CASSSGTGSYEQYV. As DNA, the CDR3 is TGTGCCAGCAGTTCGGGGACAGGTTCCTACGAGCAGTACGTC.

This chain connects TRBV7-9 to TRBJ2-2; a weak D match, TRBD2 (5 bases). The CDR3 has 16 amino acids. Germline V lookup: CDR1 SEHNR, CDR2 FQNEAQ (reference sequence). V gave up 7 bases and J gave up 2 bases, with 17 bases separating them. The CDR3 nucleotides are TGTGCCAGCACCGTCCCCCTAGCAATTAACACCGGGGAGCTGTTTTTT. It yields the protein CASTVPLAINTGELFF.

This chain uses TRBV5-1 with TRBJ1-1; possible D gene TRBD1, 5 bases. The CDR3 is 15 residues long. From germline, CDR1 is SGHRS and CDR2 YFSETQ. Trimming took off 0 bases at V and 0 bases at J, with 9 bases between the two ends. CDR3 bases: TGCGCCAGCAGCTTGGTAGACAGCATGAACACTGAAGCTTTCTTT. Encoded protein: CASSLVDSMNTEAFF.

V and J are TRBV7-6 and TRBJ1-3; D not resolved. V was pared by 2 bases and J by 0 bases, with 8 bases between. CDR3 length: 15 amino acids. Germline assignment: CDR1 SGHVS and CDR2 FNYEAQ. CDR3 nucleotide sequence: TGTGCCAGCAGCTTAACAGCACTCTCTGGAAACACCATATATTTT. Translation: CASSLTALSGNTIYF.

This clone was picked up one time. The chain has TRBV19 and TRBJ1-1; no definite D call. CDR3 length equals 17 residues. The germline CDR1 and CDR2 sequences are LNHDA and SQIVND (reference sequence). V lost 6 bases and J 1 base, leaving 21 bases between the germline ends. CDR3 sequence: CASRSWYLGGQNTEAFF. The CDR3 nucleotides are TGTGCCAGTAGATCTTGGTACCTTGGCGGGCAGAACACTGAAGCTTTCTTT.

The CDR3 DNA reads TGTGCCAGCAGCAAAGTTTTGCAGCCCGCGGATGGCTATGGCTACACCTTC. It specifies CASSKVLQPADGYGYTF. V gene TRBV21-1 combines with J gene TRBJ1-2. TRBV21-1 is given as a pseudogene. The CDR3 has 17 residues.

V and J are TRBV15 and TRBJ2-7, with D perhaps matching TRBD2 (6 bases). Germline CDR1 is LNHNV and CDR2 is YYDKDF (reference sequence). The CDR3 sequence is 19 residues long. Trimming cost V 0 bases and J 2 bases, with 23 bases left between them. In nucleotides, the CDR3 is TGTGCCACCAGCAGAGATGCCTACGATGGGACTCATACCCCCTACGAGCAGTACGTC. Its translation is CATSRDAYDGTHTPYEQYV.

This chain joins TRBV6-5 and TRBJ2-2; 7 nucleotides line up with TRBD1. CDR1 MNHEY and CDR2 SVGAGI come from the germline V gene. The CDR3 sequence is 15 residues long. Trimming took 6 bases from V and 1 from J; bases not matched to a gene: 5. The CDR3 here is CASSPGTVNTGELFF. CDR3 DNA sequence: TGTGCCAGCAGCCCCGGGACAGTGAACACCGGGGAGCTGTTTTTT.

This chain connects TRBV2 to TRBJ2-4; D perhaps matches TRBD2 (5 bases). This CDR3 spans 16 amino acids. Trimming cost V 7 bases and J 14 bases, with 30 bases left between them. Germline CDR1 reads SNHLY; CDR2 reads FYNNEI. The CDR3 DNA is TGTGCCAGCATGGGTCTGGCTAGCCAAAAACATTCCCTTGAGTACTTC. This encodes CASMGLASQKHSLEYF.

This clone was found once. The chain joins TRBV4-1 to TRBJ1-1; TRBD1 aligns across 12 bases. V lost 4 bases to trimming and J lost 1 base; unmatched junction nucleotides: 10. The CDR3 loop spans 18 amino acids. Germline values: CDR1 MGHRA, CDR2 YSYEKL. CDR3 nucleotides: TGCGCCAGCAGCCTACTTCCGGGACAGGGGGCTCAGAACACTGAAGCTTTCTTT. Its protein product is CASSLLPGQGAQNTEAFF.

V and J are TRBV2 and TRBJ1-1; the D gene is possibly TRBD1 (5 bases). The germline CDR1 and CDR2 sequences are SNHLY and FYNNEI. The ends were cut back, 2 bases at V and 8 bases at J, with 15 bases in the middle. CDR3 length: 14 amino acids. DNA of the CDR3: TGTGCCAGCAGTGAAAGGGACTCGTTCGCAGAAGCTTTCTTT. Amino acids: CASSERDSFAEAFF.

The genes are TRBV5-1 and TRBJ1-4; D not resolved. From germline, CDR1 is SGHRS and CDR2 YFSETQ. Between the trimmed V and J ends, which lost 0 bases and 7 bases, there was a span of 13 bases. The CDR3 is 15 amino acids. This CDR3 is CASSLDSLRIEKLFF. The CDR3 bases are TGCGCCAGCAGCTTGGACAGCCTAAGGATTGAAAAACTGTTTTTT.

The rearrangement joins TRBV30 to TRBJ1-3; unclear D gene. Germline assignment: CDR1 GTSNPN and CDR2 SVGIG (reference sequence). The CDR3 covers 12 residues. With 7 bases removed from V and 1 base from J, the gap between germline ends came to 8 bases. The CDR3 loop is CASGGSGNTIYF. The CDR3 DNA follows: TGTGCCTCCGGAGGGTCTGGAAACACCATATATTTT. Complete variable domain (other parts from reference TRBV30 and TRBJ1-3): SQTIHQWPATLVQPVGSPLSLECTVEGTSNPNLYWYRQAAGRGLQLLFYSVGIGQISSEVPQNLSASRPQDRQFILSSKKLLLSDSGFYLCASGGSGNTIYFGEGSWLTVV.

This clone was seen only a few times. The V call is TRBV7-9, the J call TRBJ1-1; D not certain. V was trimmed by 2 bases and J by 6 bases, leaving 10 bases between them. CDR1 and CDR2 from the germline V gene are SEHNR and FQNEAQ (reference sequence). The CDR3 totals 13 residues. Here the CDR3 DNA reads TGTGCCAGCAGCTTATCCAACACAGCTGAAGCTTTCTTT. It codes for CASSLSNTAEAFF.

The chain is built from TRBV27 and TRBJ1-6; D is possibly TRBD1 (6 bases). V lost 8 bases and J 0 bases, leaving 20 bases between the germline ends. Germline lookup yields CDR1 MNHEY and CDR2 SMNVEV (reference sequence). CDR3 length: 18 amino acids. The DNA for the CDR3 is TGTGCCAGCTATTCAGGGGACCCCTATGGCTCCTATAATTCACCCCTCCACTTT. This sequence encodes CASYSGDPYGSYNSPLHF.

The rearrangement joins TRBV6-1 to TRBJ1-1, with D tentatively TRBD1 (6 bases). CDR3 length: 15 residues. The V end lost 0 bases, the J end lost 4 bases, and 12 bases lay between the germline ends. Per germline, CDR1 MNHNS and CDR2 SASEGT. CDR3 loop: CASSEAGGLGTEAFF. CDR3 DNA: TGTGCCAGCAGTGAAGCGGGGGGGCTTGGCACTGAAGCTTTCTTT.